The 4 T cell receptor beta chains given below trace back to one sample, sequenced in a study of OX40 agonist ivuxolimab in advanced cancers. Sequenced by immunoSEQ multiplex PCR; TCRdb stores in-frame clones only, minus some. The sample lists tens of thousands of clones; about four fifths were seen once. Here the sequenced sample was CD4+ or CD8+ T cells sorted from blood, taken in a trial of the OX40 agonist ivuxolimab. The receptor source for this set is an adult with an advanced solid tumor such as melanoma, head and neck, liver or kidney cancer.

This sequence joins TRBV10-1 and TRBJ2-7, with D possibly being TRBD1 or TRBD2 (5 bases each). Per the germline V gene, CDR1 is WNHNN and CDR2 is SYGVQD (reference sequence). V lost 6 bases and J 1 base, leaving 13 bases between the germline ends. The CDR3 extends over 14 amino acids. The CDR3 protein is CASRMGVSSYEQYV. CDR3 DNA: TGCGCCAGCAGGATGGGGGTTTCGTCCTACGAGCAGTACGTC.

The genes are TRBV5-1 and TRBJ2-7, with TRBD2 matching over 12 bases. The CDR3 loop spans 16 amino acids. V dropped 0 bases and J dropped 4; count of bases not matched to a gene: 5. Germline CDR1 is SGHRS and CDR2 is YFSETQ. CDR3 bases: TGCGCCAGCAGCTTGGCCCTAGCGGGAGGGCTGTACGAGCAGTACTTC. It is translated as CASSLALAGGLYEQYF.

The chain couples TRBV7-2 to TRBJ2-7; 7 bases align to TRBD2. Germline CDR1 is SGHTA and CDR2 is FQGNSA. This CDR3 spans 15 amino acids. J gave up 0 bases and V 1 base, and 3 bases lay outside the gene matches. CDR3 residues: CASSLERDRSYEQYF. CDR3 bases: TGTGCCAGCAGCTTAGAGCGGGACCGCTCCTACGAGCAGTACTTC.

The chain is built from TRBV5-8 and TRBJ2-1; TRBD2 is a possible D gene (6 bases). The V end lost 4 bases, the J end lost 6 bases, and 14 bases lay between the germline ends. CDR1 is SGHTS and CDR2 is YDEGEE in the germline V gene. The CDR3 has 14 amino acids. For the CDR3, the DNA is TGTGCCAGCAGCCGAAGACTAGACAGCAATGAGCAGTTCTTC. Protein product: CASSRRLDSNEQFF.